The 27 T cell receptor beta chains listed next were all sequenced from one sample in a study of blood T cells in healthy people across ages. For the second PCR, which ran for about 7 to 11 cycles, a sample-barcoded 5' primer and a J-beta primer mix were used. TCRdb analysed the 5' RACE reads with MiXCR anew, one entry per CDR3 protein. The table includes roughly 900,000 distinct CDR3 sequences, roughly 52% detected once. The sample was blood. The receptors come from a man younger than 45 in good health.

This clonotype showed up just a few times. This chain joins TRBV28 and TRBJ2-1, with a weak D call TRBD1 (7 bases). TRBJ2-7 matches the DNA end more closely, so the J call is doubtful. In germline, CDR1 is MDHEN, CDR2 SYDVKM. The CDR3 length is 15 residues. The CDR3 reads CASSPGDRAYNEQYF. The CDR3 nucleotides read TGTGCCAGCAGTCCGGGAGACAGGGCCTACAATGAGCAGTACTTC.

V usage is TRBV5-1 and J usage is TRBJ2-7; D may be TRBD1 or TRBD2 (5 bases each). V was shortened by 4 bases and J by 1 base, with 12 bases between the two germline ends. This CDR3 has 14 amino acids. The germline V gene has CDR1 SGHRS and CDR2 YFSETQ. The CDR3 reads CASSTRDGSYEQYF. CDR3 DNA sequence: TGCGCCAGCAGCACCCGGGACGGATCCTACGAGCAGTACTTC.

CDR3 loop: CASSENDSEGYTF. The CDR3, as DNA: TGTGCCAGCAGCGAGAACGACAGTGAGGGCTACACCTTC. This chain uses TRBV28 with TRBJ1-2, with D possibly being TRBD1 (5 bases). This CDR3 spans 13 amino acids. Trimming removed 6 bases from V and 8 bases from J, with 16 bases in between. CDR1 is MDHEN, CDR2 SYDVKM, per germline.

V is TRBV4-3 and J is TRBJ1-2, with D unclear. In germline, CDR1 is LGHNA, CDR2 YSLEER. This CDR3 contains 15 residues. V was shortened by 1 base and J by 0 bases, with 9 bases between the two germline ends. CDR3 in amino acids: CASSQVSGSNYGYTF. For the CDR3, the DNA is TGCGCCAGCAGCCAAGTCAGCGGGTCTAACTATGGCTACACCTTC.

V gene TRBV12-3 or TRBV12-4 combines with J gene TRBJ2-7; 9 nucleotides align to TRBD2. CDR3 length: 19 amino acids. Trimming took 3 bases from V and 2 from J; bases not matched to a gene: 17. The CDR3 spells CASSLRGPETSGPPYEQYF. Here the CDR3 DNA reads TGTGCCAGCAGTTTGAGAGGGCCCGAGACTAGCGGTCCTCCCTACGAGCAGTACTTC.

This clonotype was seen more than once but under ten times. V and J are TRBV18 and TRBJ1-1; D may be TRBD1 (5 bases). This CDR3 comprises 16 residues. V was shortened by 1 base and J by 0 bases, with 12 bases between the two germline ends. Germline CDR1 is KGHSH and CDR2 is LQKENI. The CDR3 DNA follows: TGTGCCAGCTCACCACGCTCGACAGCCATGAACACTGAAGCTTTCTTT. This translates into CASSPRSTAMNTEAFF. Full variable domain (remainder filled in from reference TRBV18 and TRBJ1-1): NAGVMQNPRHLVRRRGQEARLRCSPMKGHSHVYWYRQLPEEGLKFMVYLQKENIIDESGMPKERFSAEFPKEGPSILRIQQVVRGDSAAYFCASSPRSTAMNTEAFFGQGTRLTVV.

The gene calls are TRBV4-1 and TRBJ1-2; D possibly corresponds to TRBD1 (5 bases). CDR3 length: 17 residues. Germline values: CDR1 MGHRA, CDR2 YSYEKL. V was trimmed by 1 base and J by 7 bases, leaving 22 bases between them. The CDR3 here is CASSQGQWDQSSRGYTF. In DNA form, the CDR3 reads TGCGCCAGCAGCCAAGGGCAATGGGACCAATCCTCTCGTGGCTACACCTTC.

This clonotype came up a few times. The genes are TRBV7-3 and TRBJ2-1; 7 bases are shared with TRBD2. This CDR3 is 14 amino acids long. Trimming cost V 0 bases and J 12 bases; bases outside gene matches: 8. The germline CDR1 and CDR2 sequences are SGHTA and FQGTGA. CDR3 region: CASSLTAGPAGQFF. CDR3 DNA: TGTGCCAGCAGCTTAACAGCGGGACCGGCGGGGCAGTTCTTC.

This chain joins TRBV10-1 and TRBJ2-1; 7 positions match TRBD2. The V gene's germline CDR1 is WNHNN and CDR2 SYGVQD (reference sequence). The CDR3 has 14 amino acids. V was pared by 2 bases and J by 7 bases, with 5 bases of the junction left unmatched. CDR3 sequence (DNA): TGCGCCAGCAGTGAGGCGGGGGTAAGGAATGAGCAGTTCTTC. Encoded protein: CASSEAGVRNEQFF.

This clonotype has more than one count but fewer than ten. The V call is TRBV28, the J call TRBJ2-7; 10 bases align to TRBD1. The CDR3 is 15 residues long. Germline trimming cut 6 bases from V and 1 base from J; bases unmatched to any gene: 6. The germline V gene has CDR1 MDHEN and CDR2 SYDVKM. The CDR3 DNA reads TGTGCCAGCAGGATCTCGGGACAGGGGTCCTACGAGCAGTACTTC. Translated, it gives CASRISGQGSYEQYF.

This sequence joins TRBV29-1 and TRBJ2-7, with D unclear. CDR3 length: 13 residues. CDR1 and CDR2 (germline): SQVTM, ANQGSEA. Trimming took 4 bases from V and 2 from J, leaving 12 bases between them. CDR3 sequence: CSVAFSDPYEQYF. As DNA, the CDR3 is TGCAGCGTTGCTTTTTCCGATCCCTACGAGCAGTACTTC.

This clonotype occurred once. The chain carries TRBV20-1 and TRBJ1-2; D uncertain. CDR3 length: 11 residues. The germline V gene has CDR1 DFQATT and CDR2 SNEGSKA (reference sequence). In nucleotides, the CDR3 is TGCAGCAAGGCGGGCGCATCTGGCTACACCTTC. Its protein is CSKAGASGYTF.

The chain employs TRBV7-2 and TRBJ2-7; 10 positions match TRBD1. Germline V gives CDR1 SGHTA, CDR2 FQGNSA. V lost 4 bases to trimming and J lost 7 bases; unmatched junction nucleotides: 7. CDR3 size: 14 residues. The CDR3 reads CASSYRQGAGEQYF. CDR3 coding DNA: TGTGCCAGCAGCTACAGACAGGGGGCGGGAGAGCAGTACTTC.

Only a few counts were recorded for this clonotype. This CDR3 is CASSLGDRVISPDTQYF. CDR3 DNA: TGTGCCAGCAGTTTAGGGGACAGGGTCATTTCGCCAGATACGCAGTATTTT. The chain combines TRBV27 with TRBJ2-3; 9 bases agree with TRBD1. The CDR3 runs 17 residues. V shed 2 bases, J shed 4 bases, and the junction held 10 bases outside the gene matches. CDR1 MNHEY and CDR2 SMNVEV come from the germline V gene (reference sequence).

This clonotype was recorded many times. The CDR3 loop reads CASSLDSPYEQYF. CDR3 DNA: TGTGCCAGCAGCTTGGACAGCCCCTACGAGCAGTACTTC. The chain carries TRBV7-6 and TRBJ2-7, with a weak D call TRBD1 (6 bases). CDR1 is SGHVS and CDR2 is FNYEAQ in the germline V gene. V lost 3 bases and J lost 2, with 8 bases in between. This CDR3 has 13 residues.

The rearrangement joins TRBV9 to TRBJ1-6; D uncertain. Trimming stripped 4 bases from V and 4 bases from J, with 12 bases between. Germline V CDR1 and CDR2: SGDLS, YYNGEE. The CDR3 spans 15 residues. CDR3 nucleotide sequence: TGTGCCAGCAGCCCAGTCGCGGGTTATAATTCACCCCTCCACTTT. This translates into CASSPVAGYNSPLHF.

This chain joins TRBV5-1 and TRBJ1-2, with D unclear. The CDR3 loop spans 14 amino acids. Germline loops: CDR1 SGHRS, CDR2 YFSETQ. Trimming stripped 3 bases from V and 5 bases from J, with 14 bases between. CDR3 sequence: CASSSGAGKYGYTF. The CDR3 region has the DNA TGCGCCAGCAGCTCCGGCGCGGGGAAGTATGGCTACACCTTC.

The chain joins TRBV20-1 to TRBJ2-3, with TRBD1 matching 8 bases. Per germline, CDR1 DFQATT and CDR2 SNEGSKA (reference sequence). The CDR3 covers 13 residues. The V segment lost 1 base and the J segment 3 bases; nucleotides outside the gene matches: 0. The CDR3 bases are TGCAGTGCTAGAGGGACAGGGACAGATACGCAGTATTTT. Its translation is CSARGTGTDTQYF.

The rearrangement uses TRBV11-2 and TRBJ2-7, with TRBD1 matching 9 bases. Germline V gene sequence: CDR1 SGHAT, CDR2 FQNNGV. After removal of 5 bases from V and 6 bases from J, the junction contained 8 bases not matched to a gene. This CDR3 comprises 14 residues. CDR3 region: CASSLRDRVSEQYF. CDR3 in DNA: TGTGCCAGCAGCCTCCGGGACAGGGTTAGCGAGCAGTACTTC.

This clonotype was counted only a few times. CDR3 in DNA: TGTGCCACCGCTATAGGCTCCGAGACCCAGTACTTC. This translates into CATAIGSETQYF. The chain employs TRBV2 and TRBJ2-5, with D unresolved. CDR1 is SNHLY, CDR2 FYNNEI, per germline. With 10 bases removed from V and 5 bases from J, the gap between germline ends came to 14 bases. CDR3 length: 12 amino acids.

In the case of this clonotype: At one end the junction does not follow the germline gene, possibly because of a read error. V gene TRBV6-5 combines with J gene TRBJ2-6; D may match TRBD1 or TRBD2 (5 bases each). The CDR3 covers 17 residues. CDR1 is MNHEY and CDR2 is SVGAGI in the germline V gene. The CDR3 loop reads CASSYSWRSSGANALTF. The CDR3 DNA follows: TGTGCCAGCAGTTACTCTTGGAGGAGCTCTGGGGCCAACGCCCTGACTTTC.

This chain uses TRBV4-2 with TRBJ2-7; perhaps TRBD1 as D (5 bases). Trimming removed 0 bases from V and 5 bases from J, with 17 bases in between. CDR1 is LGHNA, CDR2 YNFKEQ, per germline. The CDR3 length is 16 residues. CDR3 nucleotides: TGTGCCAGCAGCCAAGATCTGGGAAGGGCAGGGAACGAGCAGTACTTC. Amino acid sequence: CASSQDLGRAGNEQYF.

This clonotype was found once. The gene calls are TRBV6-6 and TRBJ2-7; 10 bases map to TRBD1. Losses at the gene ends were 4 bases for V and 6 bases for J; bases not matched to a gene: 9. This CDR3 region has 15 residues. Germline loops: CDR1 MNHNY, CDR2 SVGAGI (reference sequence). The CDR3 here is CASSSRDRGLGEQYF. CDR3 DNA sequence: TGTGCCAGCAGTTCCCGGGACAGGGGATTAGGCGAGCAGTACTTC.

The CDR3 DNA reads as TGTGCCAGCAGTTACATGACAGGGTATGGCCAGTACTTC. This codes for CASSYMTGYGQYF. The chain uses TRBV6-2 or TRBV6-3 and TRBJ2-4; 7 bases are a match to TRBD1. With 2 bases clipped from V and 13 bases from J, the junction kept 8 bases outside the gene matches. The germline CDR1 and CDR2 sequences are MNHEY and SVGEGT. The CDR3 is 13 residues long.

The rearrangement links TRBV4-2 to TRBJ1-5; maybe TRBD1 (5 bases). Trimming shortened V by 1 base and J by 7 bases, and 14 bases separated the two germline ends. This CDR3 contains 15 residues. CDR1 is LGHNA and CDR2 is YNFKEQ in the germline V gene. The CDR3 nucleotides are TGTGCCAGCAGCCAAGTCCAGCAGGGAAGGCAGCCCCAGCATTTT. Encoded protein: CASSQVQQGRQPQHF.

V usage is TRBV4-1 and J usage is TRBJ2-7; 8 positions agree with TRBD2. The better agreement between TRBJ2-5 and the DNA end casts doubt on the J call. The CDR3 totals 18 residues. The V gene's germline CDR1 is MGHRA and CDR2 YSYEKL. The CDR3 coding sequence is TGCGCCAGCAGCCAAGTGGGACTAGGGGACATACGGGAAGAGACCCAGTACTTC. This encodes CASSQVGLGDIREETQYF.

The J gene is TRBJ1-1, the V gene TRBV29-1; 10 nucleotides line up with TRBD1. With V trimmed by 4 bases and J by 8 bases, 1 base remained unmatched. The CDR3 is 11 residues long. The germline V gene has CDR1 SQVTM and CDR2 ANQGSEA. The CDR3 is CSVGQGAEAFF. The DNA for the CDR3 is TGCAGCGTTGGACAGGGGGCGGAAGCTTTCTTT.